The TCR beta chain under discussion was sequenced for a study of blood T cells in healthy people across ages. Sample-barcoded 5' priming and a J-beta primer mix drove a second PCR of about 6 to 12 cycles. Through a template-switch adaptor with 12 random nucleotides, each cDNA molecule received a tag. MiXCR, applied by TCRdb to the 5' RACE reads, yields one record per CDR3 protein. The sample holds 980,000 or so distinct CDR3 sequences; about 44% are singletons and the top ten take about an eighth. Comments on this clonotype: The germline gene is not matched at one end of the junction; a read error may be the cause.

Sample: blood. The sequence was obtained from a man aged 25-40 years in good health.

The CDR3 DNA reads as TGTGCCAGCAGGGCCACAGGCGGCAATCAGCTCCAGCATTTT. This encodes CASRATGGNQLQHF. The V gene is TRBV6-2 or TRBV6-3, the J gene TRBJ1-5; tentatively, D is TRBD1 (5 bases). Germline lookup yields CDR1 MNHEY and CDR2 SVGEGT. The CDR3 consists of 14 residues.